These 26 T cell receptor beta chains came from one sample sequenced in a study of blood T cells in healthy people across ages (dated by TCRdb to between 2014 and 2017). The library was prepared using 5' RACE. The instrument given in TCRdb is Illumina HiSeq 2500. A second PCR of 7 to 11 cycles was performed with a sample-barcoded 5' primer and a J-beta primer mix. In TCRdb, the public reads were trimmed at Q25 with fastp and aligned with MiXCR, with productive beta chains retained. Rows matching on CDR3 protein sequence are summarized as one entry with the most common DNA and genes. The sample table holds just over 800,000 distinct CDR3 sequences, of which around 68% were seen once. About 27% of the sample comes from the top ten. Sequencing input: blood. The receptors derive from a man younger than 40 in good health.

This clonotype was found once. A read error may produce the germline difference seen at one junction end. The chain combines TRBV7-3 with TRBJ2-1, with D perhaps matching TRBD1 (5 bases). Germline lookup yields CDR1 SGHTA and CDR2 FQGTGA. The CDR3 covers 14 residues. The CDR3 loop is CASSLAGLGNKQFF. The CDR3 nucleotides are TGTGCCAGCAGCTTAGCAGGGTTAGGCAATAAGCAGTTCTTC. Complete variable domain (other parts from reference TRBV7-3 and TRBJ2-1): GAGVSQTPSNKVTEKGKYVELRCDPISGHTALYWYRQSLGQGPEFLIYFQGTGAADDSGLPNDRFFAVRPEGSVSTLKIQRTERGDSAVYLCASSLAGLGNKQFFGPGTRLTVL.

The chain recombines TRBV20-1 with TRBJ2-7; no firm D call. The CDR3 length is 13 residues. V was shortened by 3 bases and J by 2 bases, with 11 bases between the two germline ends. In germline, CDR1 is DFQATT, CDR2 SNEGSKA (reference sequence). The chain's CDR3 is CSASNPDPYEQYF. The CDR3 nucleotides are TGCAGTGCTAGCAACCCAGACCCCTACGAGCAGTACTTC.

The sample holds a few counts of this clonotype. Here the CDR3 reads CSEAGDSNEQFF. The CDR3 coding sequence is TGCAGCGAGGCCGGGGACTCCAATGAGCAGTTCTTC. The genes are TRBV29-1 and TRBJ2-1; possible D gene TRBD2, 6 bases. CDR3 length: 12 residues. Germline lookup yields CDR1 SQVTM and CDR2 ANQGSEA. Trimming shortened V by 7 bases and J by 6 bases, and 13 bases separated the two germline ends.

This clonotype was detected a few times. This sequence joins TRBV29-1 and TRBJ2-5; D is uncertain. Trimming removed 4 bases at V and 5 bases at J, with 14 bases between. Germline V gene sequence: CDR1 SQVTM, CDR2 ANQGSEA. This CDR3 spans 13 amino acids. CDR3 sequence: CSVGLGARETQYF. The CDR3 nucleotides read TGCAGCGTTGGCCTCGGCGCAAGGGAGACCCAGTACTTC.

The chain links TRBV6-5 to TRBJ2-1; 8 nucleotides line up with TRBD2. With 2 bases clipped from V and 1 base from J, the junction kept 13 bases outside the gene matches. The CDR3 runs to 19 residues. Germline V gene sequence: CDR1 MNHEY, CDR2 SVGAGI. The CDR3, as DNA: TGTGCCAGCAGTTACAAAGGTGGAGGCGGGGGGAAGTCCTACAATGAGCAGTTCTTC. Its translation is CASSYKGGGGGKSYNEQFF.

The chain combines TRBV7-3 with TRBJ2-1; possible D gene TRBD2, 5 bases. V lost 1 base, J lost 5 bases, and 12 bases lay in between. This CDR3 has 15 amino acids. Germline V gene lookup returns CDR1 SGHTA and CDR2 FQGTGA. The CDR3 nucleotides read TGTGCCAGCAGCTTAAATCGGGGTCTCCACAATGAGCAGTTCTTC. Encoded protein: CASSLNRGLHNEQFF.

There are a few counts of this clonotype. V usage is TRBV4-3 and J usage is TRBJ2-1, with 7 positions matching TRBD2. The trim removed 3 bases at V and 8 bases at J, leaving 10 bases unmatched. This CDR3 has 15 residues. Germline lookup yields CDR1 LGHNA and CDR2 YSLEER. The CDR3 DNA follows: TGCGCCAGCAGCCAGGGAGGGGTGGAGGTGGATGAGCAGTTCTTC. Protein product: CASSQGGVEVDEQFF.

This clonotype has just one count. The chain is built from TRBV6-1 and TRBJ1-5; 9 bases are shared with TRBD1. This CDR3 has 12 residues. J gave up 14 bases and V 6 bases, and 8 bases lay outside the gene matches. The V gene's germline CDR1 is MNHNS and CDR2 SASEGT. CDR3 protein: CASSSRDRVEHF. The CDR3 nucleotides are TGTGCCAGCAGCAGTCGGGACAGGGTAGAGCATTTT.

This clonotype has just one count. The junction differs from germline at one of its ends, possibly a read error. The chain couples TRBV13 to TRBJ2-1; the D gene is possibly TRBD2 (5 bases). The V gene's germline CDR1 is PRHDT and CDR2 FYEKMQ (reference sequence). There are 14 residues in the CDR3. In DNA form, the CDR3 reads TGTGCCGGCAGCTTAGGCGGGCCCCGCGTTGAGCAGTTCTTC. Encoded protein: CAGSLGGPRVEQFF.

This clonotype was counted a few times. This chain joins TRBV20-1 and TRBJ1-6; TRBD1 might be the D (5 bases). Between the trimmed V and J ends, which lost 4 bases and 10 bases, there was a span of 26 bases. Germline CDR1 and CDR2: DFQATT and SNEGSKA (reference sequence). The CDR3 has 17 amino acids. CDR3 loop: CSAIGARGSGLGSPLHF. The CDR3, as DNA: TGCAGTGCTATCGGGGCCCGAGGCAGCGGTTTAGGATCACCCCTCCACTTT.

This chain joins TRBV7-2 and TRBJ2-7; 13 nucleotides line up with TRBD2. The germline V gene has CDR1 SGHTA and CDR2 FQGNSA. V shed 1 base and J 3 bases; nucleotides not matched to a gene: 3. This CDR3 contains 16 residues. CDR3 loop: CASSLDGTSGVYEQYF. The CDR3 DNA sequence: TGTGCCAGCAGCTTAGACGGGACTAGCGGGGTCTACGAGCAGTACTTC.

This rearrangement joins TRBV6-2 or TRBV6-3 to TRBJ1-2, with D unclear. Germline-derived CDR1 and CDR2 are MNHEY and SVGEGT. V lost 8 bases and J 7 bases, leaving 14 bases between the germline ends. The CDR3 length is 12 residues. CDR3 sequence: CASSSRTFGYTF. The CDR3 DNA reads TGTGCCAGCTCCTCACGGACCTTTGGCTACACCTTC.

The V call is TRBV6-2 or TRBV6-3, the J call TRBJ2-1; no definite D call. CDR1 MNHEY and CDR2 SVGEGT come from the germline V gene. V shed 4 bases and J shed 7 bases, with 5 bases lying between them. This CDR3 is 11 amino acids long. CDR3 coding DNA: TGTGCCAGCAGTTCTTGGAATGAGCAGTTCTTC. It translates to CASSSWNEQFF.

The gene calls are TRBV20-1 and TRBJ2-5; D is uncertain. V lost 0 bases and J 1 base, leaving 9 bases between the germline ends. This CDR3 region has 14 residues. CDR1 and CDR2 from the germline V gene are DFQATT and SNEGSKA (reference sequence). DNA for the CDR3: TGCAGTGCTAGAGATGGAAAAAGCCAAGAGACCCAGTACTTC. Protein sequence: CSARDGKSQETQYF.

This rearrangement joins TRBV2 to TRBJ1-4; 8 nucleotides line up with TRBD1. Per the germline V gene, CDR1 is SNHLY and CDR2 is FYNNEI. The CDR3 is 14 residues long. J was trimmed by 8 bases and V by 6 bases; bases with no gene match: 8. This CDR3 reads CASSAGQGGEKLFF. The CDR3 DNA reads TGTGCCAGCAGCGCTGGACAGGGAGGAGAAAAACTGTTTTTT.

This clonotype was found once. This chain links TRBV20-1 with TRBJ1-2; D ambiguous. Trimming removed 0 bases at V and 8 bases at J, with 13 bases between. The CDR3 covers 13 residues. Germline CDR1 and CDR2: DFQATT and SNEGSKA (reference sequence). The CDR3 is CSARDAASKGYTF. CDR3 sequence (DNA): TGCAGTGCTAGAGATGCGGCCTCGAAGGGCTACACCTTC.

This clonotype was detected once. V is TRBV7-9 and J is TRBJ2-7, with D possibly called TRBD1 or TRBD2 (5 bases each). Germline-derived CDR1 and CDR2 are SEHNR and FQNEAQ (reference sequence). Trimming took off 5 bases at V and 5 bases at J, with 19 bases between the two ends. This CDR3 is 15 amino acids long. DNA for the CDR3: TGTGCCAGCAGCCCAGGGCGCTCCCGAGGGGACGAGCAGTACTTC. Protein: CASSPGRSRGDEQYF.

The chain recombines TRBV14 with TRBJ2-5; D is possibly TRBD2 (6 bases). The V end lost 3 bases, the J end lost 5 bases, and 19 bases lay between the germline ends. Germline CDR1 SGHDN, CDR2 FVKESK. The CDR3 contains 16 residues. The CDR3 DNA sequence: TGTGCCAGCAGCCACGTTGGCCCACGGGAGCGGGAGACCCAGTACTTC. Protein: CASSHVGPRERETQYF. The full variable domain, in which reference TRBV14 and TRBJ2-5 provide the parts outside the CDR3, is EAGVTQFPSHSVIEKGQTVTLRCDPISGHDNLYWYRRVMGKEIKFLLHFVKESKQDESGMPNNRFLAERTGGTYSTLKVQPAELEDSGVYFCASSHVGPRERETQYFGPGTRLLVL.

This chain uses TRBV7-9 with TRBJ1-6, with 7 bases fitting TRBD1. V dropped 5 bases and J dropped 3; count of bases not matched to a gene: 4. Looked up from germline, CDR1 is SEHNR and CDR2 is FQNEAQ (reference sequence). The CDR3 spans 15 residues. The DNA for the CDR3 is TGTGCCAGCAGCCTGAGACAGGGCTATAATTCACCCCTCCACTTT. Its protein product is CASSLRQGYNSPLHF.

This CDR3 reads CASSQRGGSNTGELFF. In DNA form, the CDR3 reads TGTGCCAGCAGCCAGAGGGGTGGTTCGAACACCGGGGAGCTGTTTTTT. This chain connects TRBV7-2 to TRBJ2-2, with D perhaps matching TRBD1 or TRBD2 (5 bases each). V lost 5 bases and J 0 bases, leaving 13 bases between the germline ends. Germline V gene data show CDR1 as SGHTA and CDR2 as FQGNSA. The CDR3 length is 16 residues.

This chain links TRBV5-1 with TRBJ2-1, with 9 positions matching TRBD1. V gave up 7 bases and J gave up 5 bases; unmatched junction bases: 10. The germline gives CDR1 SGHRS, CDR2 YFSETQ. The CDR3 loop spans 15 amino acids. CDR3 nucleotide sequence: TGCGCCAGCGGATCCTTGGGACAGGGTGACAATGAGCAGTTCTTC. Translated, it gives CASGSLGQGDNEQFF.

V gene TRBV6-2 or TRBV6-3 combines with J gene TRBJ1-2, with 11 positions matching TRBD1. With 7 bases clipped from V and 6 bases from J, the junction kept 4 bases outside the gene matches. The V gene's germline CDR1 is MNHEY and CDR2 SVGEGT. The CDR3 runs to 13 residues. CDR3 loop: CASNGQGADGYTF. DNA of the CDR3: TGTGCCAGCAACGGACAGGGGGCGGATGGCTACACCTTC.

This chain links TRBV20-1 with TRBJ2-1; 8 bases agree with TRBD2. Germline CDR1 and CDR2: DFQATT and SNEGSKA (reference sequence). Trimming at V came to 3 bases and at J to 7 bases, leaving 11 bases not matched to a gene. The length of the CDR3 is 15 residues. The CDR3, as DNA: TGCAGTGCTAGGCTGGGACGAGCGGGAGCAAATGAGCAGTTCTTC. It specifies CSARLGRAGANEQFF.

The rearrangement uses TRBV18 and TRBJ1-2, with D possibly TRBD1 on 5 matching bases. Between the trimmed V and J ends, which lost 6 bases and 2 bases, there was a span of 13 bases. Germline CDR1 and CDR2: KGHSH and LQKENI. The CDR3 has 14 amino acids. CDR3 in DNA: TGTGCCAGCTCCTCCAACCGGGACAACTATGGCTACACCTTC. Its protein product is CASSSNRDNYGYTF. Full variable domain (rest looked up from reference TRBV18 and TRBJ1-2): NAGVMQNPRHLVRRRGQEARLRCSPMKGHSHVYWYRQLPEEGLKFMVYLQKENIIDESGMPKERFSAEFPKEGPSILRIQQVVRGDSAAYFCASSSNRDNYGYTFGSGTRLTVV.

This chain links TRBV10-3 with TRBJ2-5; no clear D gene. Germline CDR1 ENHRY, CDR2 SYGVKD. V shed 2 bases and J shed 5 bases, with 6 bases lying between them. The CDR3 totals 12 residues. Here the CDR3 DNA reads TGTGCCATCAGTGAGAGGGCCGAGACCCAGTACTTC. It codes for CAISERAETQYF.

The chain joins TRBV30 to TRBJ1-2; 7 bases map to TRBD1. This CDR3 region has 15 residues. J was trimmed by 2 bases and V by 0 bases; bases with no gene match: 6. CDR1 GTSNPN and CDR2 SVGIG come from the germline V gene (reference sequence). The CDR3, as DNA: TGTGCCTGGAGTGTACTGAGGGACAGCAACTATGGCTACACCTTC. Encoded protein: CAWSVLRDSNYGYTF. Full variable domain (remainder filled in from reference TRBV30 and TRBJ1-2): SQTIHQWPATLVQPVGSPLSLECTVEGTSNPNLYWYRQAAGRGLQLLFYSVGIGQISSEVPQNLSASRPQDRQFILSSKKLLLSDSGFYLCAWSVLRDSNYGYTFGSGTRLTVV.